This TCR beta chain was sequenced during a study of T-cell memory formation after mild COVID-19. Study context: TCR clusters were mostly donor specific. Whole-study findings and limits: Several responding clones turned up in pre-infection memory, indicating that cross-reactive memory may have taken part. CD4+ clones that contracted lay mainly in CM and EM; CD8+ ones lay in EMRA.

From 5'RACE with constant-segment primers came TCR alpha and TCR beta cDNA libraries that carried sample barcodes and UMIs. TCRdb redid the calling of the 5' RACE reads with MiXCR, one entry per CDR3 protein. The data show 400,000 or so distinct CDR3 sequences, 20% seen once. CDR3 length: 15 residues. Per germline, CDR1 SGDLS and CDR2 YYNGEE. V shed 7 bases and J 5 bases; nucleotides not matched to a gene: 12. This clonotype was detected ten times or more. Its target is unknown. The chain carries TRBV9 and TRBJ2-5; 9 bases map to TRBD1. This clonotype originated in an adult woman who had mild COVID-19 (a few samples of this study predate the infection). Cell type and time point are not known. The source material was PBMCs or a T cell subset sorted from them (not recorded which). The CDR3 here is CASGTGTGYRETQYF. The CDR3 bases are TGTGCCAGCGGAACCGGGACAGGGTACCGGGAGACCCAGTACTTC.